Listed here are 17 T cell receptor beta chains from one sample, sequenced in a study of beta chain features in type 1 diabetes. Study-level points and caveats: Shorter TCRB CDR3s, moderately but significantly so, were found in Type 1 diabetes patients in all four CD4+ subsets.

Expressed TCRB transcripts got sequenced, as all isolated RNA was reverse transcribed. The data were produced by immunoSEQ multiplex PCR, yet TCRdb's version contains in-frame clones alone and is incomplete. The sample includes 600,000 or so clones, over 10% of them seen just once. Their specific antigens are unknown. What was sequenced was naive CD4+ T cells from blood. The receptor set was obtained from a man younger than 40 with type 1 diabetes.

This chain joins TRBV7-9 and TRBJ1-6; 9 bases align to TRBD1. Germline lookup yields CDR1 SEHNR and CDR2 FQNEAQ (reference sequence). Losses at the gene ends were 5 bases for V and 9 bases for J; bases not matched to a gene: 8. There are 15 residues in the CDR3. CDR3 sequence reads: CASSHKTGGTSPLHF. The DNA for the CDR3 is TGTGCCAGCAGCCACAAGACAGGGGGGACTTCACCCCTCCACTTT.

This clone was counted between two and nine times. This rearrangement joins TRBV28 to TRBJ2-2; 10 bases align to TRBD1. J lost 4 bases, V lost 5 bases, and 7 bases had no gene match. The CDR3 sequence is 16 residues long. Germline lookup yields CDR1 MDHEN and CDR2 SYDVKM. This chain's CDR3 is CASSTPGTGVTGELFF. The DNA for the CDR3 is TGTGCCAGCAGTACCCCCGGGACAGGGGTCACCGGGGAGCTGTTTTTT.

This clone was detected a few times. Within the sample, other DNA sequences also encode this same CDR3. This chain uses TRBV30 with TRBJ1-3, with a weak D call TRBD1 (5 bases). Germline-derived CDR1 and CDR2 are GTSNPN and SVGIG (reference sequence). Between the trimmed V and J ends, which lost 1 base and 0 bases, there was a span of 7 bases. The CDR3 runs to 14 residues. CDR3 sequence: CAWSAGSSGNTIYF. The CDR3 DNA reads as TGTGCCTGGAGTGCAGGGAGCTCTGGAAACACCATATATTTT.

The rearrangement links TRBV6-5 to TRBJ1-1; 8 bases align to TRBD1. Germline V lookup: CDR1 MNHEY, CDR2 SVGAGI. The CDR3 contains 14 residues. J was trimmed by 7 bases and V by 2 bases; bases with no gene match: 6. The CDR3 region is CASSYRGQGVEAFF. The CDR3 coding sequence is TGTGCCAGCAGTTACCGTGGACAGGGAGTTGAAGCTTTCTTT.

The V call is TRBV6-5, the J call TRBJ2-7; D possibly corresponds to TRBD1 (5 bases). Looked up from germline, CDR1 is MNHEY and CDR2 is SVGAGI. The ends were cut back, 2 bases at V and 2 bases at J, with 13 bases in the middle. This CDR3 has 15 amino acids. The CDR3 is CASSYGPGAAYEQYF. The CDR3, as DNA: TGTGCCAGCAGTTACGGTCCTGGGGCAGCCTACGAGCAGTACTTC.

This clone was detected a few times. The V gene is TRBV2, the J gene TRBJ2-1; perhaps TRBD1 as D (7 bases). Trimming stripped 4 bases from V and 14 bases from J, with 18 bases between. The CDR3 length is 13 residues. Germline V gene sequence: CDR1 SNHLY, CDR2 FYNNEI. The CDR3: CASSVGTARREFF. DNA for the CDR3: TGTGCCAGCAGTGTGGGGACAGCACGGAGGGAGTTCTTC. Combining the CDR3 with reference TRBV2 and TRBJ2-1 gives the whole variable domain EPEVTQTPSHQVTQMGQEVILRCVPISNHLYFYWYRQILGQKVEFLVSFYNNEISEKSEIFDDQFSVERPDGSNFTLKIRSTKLEDSAMYFCASSVGTARREFFGPGTRLTVL.

This clone was recorded a few times. The V call is TRBV5-8, the J call TRBJ2-7; 11 positions agree with TRBD1. The germline V gene encodes CDR1 SGHTS and CDR2 YDEGEE. Trimming removed 4 bases from V and 4 bases from J; junction bases left unmatched: 10. This CDR3 region has 16 residues. This CDR3 reads CASSDTGTGGDYEQYF. The CDR3 region has the DNA TGTGCCAGCAGCGATACCGGGACAGGGGGTGATTACGAGCAGTACTTC.

This clone was recorded a few times. This rearrangement joins TRBV9 to TRBJ1-6, with 8 bases lining up with TRBD1. In germline, CDR1 is SGDLS, CDR2 YYNGEE. The trim removed 3 bases at V and 10 bases at J, leaving 15 bases unmatched. CDR3 length: 17 amino acids. The CDR3 region is CASSADRGIGPASPLHF. The CDR3 bases are TGTGCCAGCAGCGCTGACAGGGGAATAGGACCGGCCTCACCCCTCCACTTT.

The rearrangement uses TRBV5-1 and TRBJ2-3; 7 bases match TRBD2. Germline CDR1 and CDR2: SGHRS and YFSETQ. The V segment lost 4 bases and the J segment 9 bases; nucleotides outside the gene matches: 17. CDR3 length equals 16 residues. The CDR3 DNA is TGCGCCAGCAGCCAACCGACGGGGGGTTCAGGAGAAACGCAGTATTTT. Translated, it gives CASSQPTGGSGETQYF. Using reference TRBV5-1 and TRBJ2-3 for the parts outside the CDR3, the full variable domain is KAGVTQTPRYLIKTRGQQVTLSCSPISGHRSVSWYQQTPGQGLQFLFEYFSETQRNKGNFPGRFSGRQFSNSRSEMNVSTLELGDSALYLCASSQPTGGSGETQYFGPGTRLTVL.

The chain joins TRBV6-6 to TRBJ1-5; D is undetermined. The V end was cut by 6 bases, the J end by 3 bases, with 9 bases between. Germline-derived CDR1 and CDR2 are MNHNY and SVGAGI (reference sequence). CDR3 length: 13 residues. CDR3 sequence reads: CASRMQDNQPQHF. CDR3 DNA sequence: TGTGCCAGCAGGATGCAGGACAATCAGCCCCAGCATTTT.

This clone was counted only a few times. The chain combines TRBV28 with TRBJ2-1; TRBD1 matches 7 bases. After removal of 3 bases from V and 5 bases from J, the junction contained 10 bases not matched to a gene. The germline CDR1 and CDR2 sequences are MDHEN and SYDVKM. The CDR3 is made up of 16 amino acids. Here the CDR3 reads CASSLNPGQLNNEQFF. CDR3 bases: TGTGCCAGCAGTTTGAATCCGGGACAGCTGAACAATGAGCAGTTCTTC.

The sample holds a few counts of this clone. This rearrangement joins TRBV4-1 to TRBJ2-3; 11 nucleotides agree with TRBD2. Germline CDR1 reads MGHRA; CDR2 reads YSYEKL. The trim removed 3 bases at V and 8 bases at J, leaving 7 bases unmatched. CDR3 length: 15 residues. CDR3 in DNA: TGCGCCAGCAGCCAGCTGACTAGCGGGGAAACTACGCAGTATTTT. Amino acid sequence: CASSQLTSGETTQYF.

This clone was recorded a few times. The V call is TRBV5-1, the J call TRBJ2-6; 7 bases line up with TRBD1. The CDR3 consists of 17 residues. Germline V lookup: CDR1 SGHRS, CDR2 YFSETQ. V shed 0 bases and J 0 bases; nucleotides not matched to a gene: 3. CDR3 nucleotides: TGCGCCAGCAGCTTGGGACAGGGAAACTCTGGGGCCAACGTCCTGACTTTC. It codes for CASSLGQGNSGANVLTF.

This clone occurred a few times. DNA for the CDR3: TGTGCCAGCAGCCTCCCTGGGTCCGCTAGCACAGATACGCAGTATTTT. This encodes CASSLPGSASTDTQYF. This rearrangement joins TRBV7-2 to TRBJ2-3; no clear D. The V end lost 5 bases, the J end lost 0 bases, and 15 bases lay between the germline ends. The germline V gene encodes CDR1 SGHTA and CDR2 FQGNSA. This CDR3 region has 16 residues.

This clone was observed a handful of times. The rearrangement joins TRBV28 to TRBJ1-2; D not certain. V lost 7 bases and J 4 bases, leaving 10 bases between the germline ends. This CDR3 is 12 amino acids long. Germline assignment: CDR1 MDHEN and CDR2 SYDVKM. CDR3 DNA: TGTGCCAGCACGGCCGGGAGCTATGGCTACACCTTC. This codes for CASTAGSYGYTF.

The table lists this clone with a few counts. The gene calls are TRBV28 and TRBJ2-7; TRBD2 matches at 7 bases. Germline CDR1 and CDR2: MDHEN and SYDVKM. Trimming took 5 bases from V and 2 from J; bases not matched to a gene: 9. The CDR3 is 15 residues long. The CDR3, as DNA: TGTGCCAGCAGTACCTCGGGGGAGGGAACCTACGAGCAGTACTTC. As protein: CASSTSGEGTYEQYF.

This clone was found a few times. The gene calls are TRBV5-5 and TRBJ1-6; D remains ambiguous. Trimming left V 1 base short and J 8 bases short, with 16 bases between. Germline V gene sequence: CDR1 SGHKS, CDR2 YYEKEE (reference sequence). The CDR3 contains 16 residues. The CDR3 is CASSLFVRGRHSPLHF. CDR3 coding DNA: TGTGCCAGCAGCTTGTTTGTACGGGGAAGACATTCACCCCTCCACTTT.